This T cell receptor (beta chain) emerged from a study of T cells in narcolepsy. Broader study findings: Comparing one patient's CSF and blood CD4+ clonotypes highlighted HCRT- and TRIB2-specific autoreactive clonotypes. In some patient and control memory CD4+ samples, autoreactive clones were absent. Reportedly, autoreactive clonotypes were serially detected in patients' blood but not controls'.

The assay was immunoSEQ multiplex PCR, and TCRdb's table has in-frame clones only and misses some. The sample contains roughly 20,000 clones, around 81% of which appear only once. The germline V and J ends were trimmed by 0 bases and 1 base, with 15 bases remaining between them. The CDR3 contains 17 residues. Germline-derived CDR1 and CDR2 are SGHTA and FQGNSA. Worth noting for this clone: Antigen: not known.

Sequences were obtained from memory (CD45RA-) CD4+ T cells from blood. This clonotype was sampled from a human donor in good health. The genes are TRBV7-2 and TRBJ2-5; D not certain. This CDR3 is CASSLARLDGFQETQYF. The CDR3 bases are TGTGCCAGCAGCTTAGCTAGACTCGACGGATTCCAAGAGACCCAGTACTTC.